The clone carrying this T cell receptor (beta chain) was seen a handful of times. The assay was immunoSEQ multiplex PCR, and TCRdb's table has in-frame clones only and misses some. In the table there are tens of thousands of clones, around 85% of which are singletons. V was pared by 0 bases and J by 7 bases, with 7 bases of the junction left unmatched. Germline CDR1 MGHRA, CDR2 YSYEKL. The CDR3 loop spans 15 amino acids. This specimen comes from a study of blood T cell repertoires in COVID-19. Study context: The samples span acute and convalescent COVID-19 from the United States, Italy and Spain. T cells, B-cell-depleted T cells, or PBMCs supplied cDNA or gDNA.

The TCR comes from a human donor in a cohort sampled during active COVID-19. Sequencing was done on a sample of peripheral blood. The J gene is TRBJ1-2, the V gene TRBV4-1; TRBD1 matches 8 bases. CDR3 DNA: TGCGCCAGCAGCCAAGAGCTCGCAGGGGGCTTTGGCTACACCTTC. This gives the protein CASSQELAGGFGYTF.